The T cell receptor (beta chain) under discussion was sequenced for a study of CD8+ T cells in alopecia areata. General study points: Among the top 100, expanded CD8+ clones, as well as scalp clonality, were significantly decreased by tofacitinib. Possibly as an HLA-related effect, TCR sharing across patients appeared less clear than in mice. Lesional scalp, especially alopecia totalis/universalis, showed higher clonality than normal scalp.

This CDR3 spans 11 amino acids. The ends were cut back, 11 bases at V and 8 bases at J, with 15 bases in the middle. The germline V gene has CDR1 SNHLY and CDR2 FYNNEI. Details on this clone: What it binds is unknown.

Sequencing templates came from extracted RNA that was reverse transcribed into cDNA. Only in-frame clones appear in the TCRdb table, and some are missing; sequencing was by immunoSEQ multiplex PCR. The sample has 42,000 or so clones, roughly 89% seen once. As for treatment: oral pan-JAK inhibitor, 5-10 mg twice daily. As part of sample collection, lesional scalp punch biopsies and peripheral blood were taken from alopecia areata patients. The sequence derives from a human donor with alopecia areata. Source: CD8+ T cells sorted from blood, taken at week 24, from a patient treated with tofacitinib. The chain couples TRBV2 to TRBJ1-2; D is perhaps TRBD1 (5 bases). CDR3 protein: CARKGVKGYTF. CDR3 in DNA: TGTGCCCGAAAAGGGGTGAAAGGCTACACCTTC.